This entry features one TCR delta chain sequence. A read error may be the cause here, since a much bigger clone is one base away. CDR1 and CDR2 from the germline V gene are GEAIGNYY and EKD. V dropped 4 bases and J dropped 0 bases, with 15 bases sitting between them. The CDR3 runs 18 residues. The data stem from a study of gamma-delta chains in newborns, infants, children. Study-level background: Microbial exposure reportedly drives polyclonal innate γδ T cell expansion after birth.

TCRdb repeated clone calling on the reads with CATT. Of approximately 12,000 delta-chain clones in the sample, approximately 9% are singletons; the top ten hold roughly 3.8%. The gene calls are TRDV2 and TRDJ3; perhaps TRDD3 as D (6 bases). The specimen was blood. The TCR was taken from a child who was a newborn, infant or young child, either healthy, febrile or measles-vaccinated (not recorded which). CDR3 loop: CACEPVGASSWDTRQMFF. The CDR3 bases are TGTGCCTGTGAGCCGGTGGGGGCGAGCTCCTGGGACACCCGACAGATGTTTTTC.